The 27 T cell receptor beta chains in this list originate from one sample, sequenced in a study of T cell changes during pregnancy in multiple sclerosis. TCRdb keeps only in-frame clones here, not all; method: immunoSEQ multiplex PCR. The table lists approximately 94,000 clones, 80% to 95% of them singletons. Sequencing was performed on peripheral blood, taken after pregnancy. These receptors were obtained from a female donor with multiple sclerosis, enrolled in a pregnancy study.

The chain employs TRBV28 and TRBJ1-4; 10 bases align to TRBD1. The CDR3 runs 15 residues. The V and J ends lost 4 bases and 6 bases, in that order; junction bases with no gene match: 5. Per germline, CDR1 MDHEN and CDR2 SYDVKM. CDR3 sequence: CASSSAGTGDEKLFF. In DNA, the CDR3 is TGTGCCAGCAGTTCAGCCGGGACAGGGGATGAAAAACTGTTTTTT. Full variable domain (remainder filled in from reference TRBV28 and TRBJ1-4): DVKVTQSSRYLVKRTGEKVFLECVQDMDHENMFWYRQDPGLGLRLIYFSYDVKMKEKGDIPEGYSVSREKKERFSLILESASTNQTSMYLCASSSAGTGDEKLFFGSGTQLSVL.

V usage is TRBV4-3 and J usage is TRBJ2-6; the D is unclear. Germline V gene lookup returns CDR1 LGHNA and CDR2 YSLEER. This CDR3 contains 18 residues. V shed 0 bases and J shed 0 bases, with 12 bases lying between them. DNA of the CDR3: TGCGCCAGCAGCCAAGATCTCCCGGTTTTCTCTGGGGCCAACGTCCTGACTTTC. Its protein is CASSQDLPVFSGANVLTF.

The V call is TRBV4-2, the J call TRBJ1-3; D uncertain. This CDR3 is 12 amino acids long. Trimming removed 4 bases at V and 9 bases at J, with 10 bases between. The germline CDR1 and CDR2 sequences are LGHNA and YNFKEQ. CDR3 amino acids: CASSPDPFTIYF. The DNA for the CDR3 is TGTGCCAGCAGCCCAGATCCTTTCACCATATATTTT.

The chain combines TRBV28 with TRBJ2-1; TRBD1 might be the D (5 bases). From germline, CDR1 is MDHEN and CDR2 SYDVKM. The germline V and J ends were trimmed by 1 base and 3 bases, with 10 bases remaining between them. The length of the CDR3 is 15 residues. The CDR3, as DNA: TGTGCCAGCAGTTTATCGCAGGGCCGCTACAATGAGCAGTTCTTC. This translates into CASSLSQGRYNEQFF.

V usage is TRBV9 and J usage is TRBJ2-1; the D is unclear. This CDR3 is built from 12 residues. V shed 3 bases and J shed 8 bases, with 9 bases lying between them. Germline V CDR1 and CDR2: SGDLS, YYNGEE. In DNA, the CDR3 is TGTGCCAGCAGCGCCGCGTCTTATGAGCAGTTCTTC. Encoded protein: CASSAASYEQFF.

V gene TRBV27 combines with J gene TRBJ2-7; tentative D call: TRBD1 (5 bases). Per germline, CDR1 MNHEY and CDR2 SMNVEV (reference sequence). This CDR3 spans 13 amino acids. Between the trimmed V and J ends, which lost 6 bases and 3 bases, there was a span of 12 bases. Written as DNA, the CDR3 is TGTGCCAGCAGCCGGACATGGGGCTACGAGCAGTACTTC. Residues: CASSRTWGYEQYF.

The V call is TRBV11-2, the J call TRBJ2-5; 8 bases are shared with TRBD1. The CDR3 totals 15 residues. Germline trimming cut 4 bases from V and 4 bases from J; bases unmatched to any gene: 8. Germline CDR1 is SGHAT and CDR2 is FQNNGV. CDR3 coding DNA: TGTGCCAGCAGCTACCACCAAGACAGGGGAGAGACCCAGTACTTC. This codes for CASSYHQDRGETQYF.

The gene calls are TRBV11-3 and TRBJ2-7; 7 bases map to TRBD1. Germline assignment: CDR1 SGHNT and CDR2 YENEEA. CDR3 length: 16 amino acids. J was trimmed by 5 bases and V by 1 base; bases with no gene match: 11. The CDR3 DNA is TGTGCCAGCAGCTTAGTTACAGGGGTTTCTAGGAACGAGCAGTACTTC. It translates to CASSLVTGVSRNEQYF. Combining the CDR3 with reference TRBV11-3 and TRBJ2-7 gives the whole variable domain EAGVVQSPRYKIIEKKQPVAFWCNPISGHNTLYWYLQNLGQGPELLIRYENEEAVDDSQLPKDRFSAERLKGVDSTLKIQPAELGDSAVYLCASSLVTGVSRNEQYFGPGTRLTVT.

This rearrangement joins TRBV19 to TRBJ1-1; 9 positions match TRBD1. After removal of 7 bases from V and 4 bases from J, the junction contained 13 bases not matched to a gene. CDR1 and CDR2 from the germline V gene are LNHDA and SQIVND (reference sequence). The CDR3 is 16 amino acids. CDR3 bases: TGTGCCAGTATTCGTAGTGGGACAGGGACATTCACTGAAGCTTTCTTT. Encoded protein: CASIRSGTGTFTEAFF. Full variable domain (missing parts from reference TRBV19 and TRBJ1-1): DGGITQSPKYLFRKEGQNVTLSCEQNLNHDAMYWYRQDPGQGLRLIYYSQIVNDFQKGDIAEGYSVSREKKESFPLTVTSAQKNPTAFYLCASIRSGTGTFTEAFFGQGTRLTVV.

The chain is built from TRBV6-1 and TRBJ2-7; possible D gene TRBD1, 6 bases. Germline V gives CDR1 MNHNS, CDR2 SASEGT. Deletions cut 6 bases from V and 3 bases from J, with 12 bases between. The CDR3 has 13 amino acids. The CDR3 sequence is CASSRQVNYEQYF. The DNA of the CDR3 is TGTGCCAGCAGCCGACAGGTTAACTACGAGCAGTACTTC.

This chain joins TRBV20-1 and TRBJ1-2; 10 bases line up with TRBD1. V gave up 5 bases and J gave up 8 bases; unmatched junction bases: 2. Germline lookup yields CDR1 DFQATT and CDR2 SNEGSKA (reference sequence). The CDR3 runs 11 residues. In nucleotides, the CDR3 is TGCAGTGCTGGGACAGGGGAAGGCTACACCTTC. Translating gives CSAGTGEGYTF.

There are a few counts of this clone. The genes are TRBV4-1 and TRBJ2-2; 9 bases match TRBD2. The CDR3 is made up of 16 amino acids. V dropped 3 bases and J dropped 4; count of bases not matched to a gene: 6. Germline V lookup: CDR1 MGHRA, CDR2 YSYEKL. The DNA for the CDR3 is TGCGCCAGCAGCCAGGGACTAGCCCCGAGCACCGGGGAGCTGTTTTTT. Its protein product is CASSQGLAPSTGELFF.

The chain joins TRBV28 to TRBJ2-5; D call uncertain. The V gene's germline CDR1 is MDHEN and CDR2 SYDVKM. Trimming stripped 1 base from V and 5 bases from J, with 11 bases between. The CDR3 loop spans 14 amino acids. For the CDR3, the DNA is TGTGCCAGCAGTTTATCCCCGTCCGGGGAGACCCAGTACTTC. Its protein product is CASSLSPSGETQYF.

This clone was detected once. The rearrangement joins TRBV19 to TRBJ2-2; TRBD1 is a possible D gene (5 bases). The V gene lost 11 bases and the J gene lost 0 bases, with 16 bases spanning the gap. This CDR3 contains 15 residues. CDR1 is LNHDA and CDR2 is SQIVND in the germline V gene (reference sequence). In DNA form, the CDR3 reads TGTGCCGGGTGCGGCGCAGGGACGAACACCGGGGAGCTGTTTTTT. As protein: CAGCGAGTNTGELFF.

This rearrangement joins TRBV6-1 to TRBJ2-1; 9 positions match TRBD1. Per germline, CDR1 MNHNS and CDR2 SASEGT. CDR3 length: 14 residues. The junction had 11 bases not matched to a gene; V was cut back by 8 bases and J by 9 bases. CDR3 residues: CASDRKQGAVEQFF. The CDR3, as DNA: TGTGCCAGCGACCGGAAACAGGGGGCGGTTGAGCAGTTCTTC.

The chain carries TRBV7-3 and TRBJ2-2; D is undetermined. Trimming removed 2 bases at V and 4 bases at J, with 5 bases between. CDR1 is SGHTA, CDR2 FQGTGA, per germline. CDR3 size: 13 residues. The CDR3 here is CASSLSGTGELFF. CDR3 bases: TGTGCCAGCAGCTTATCGGGCACCGGGGAGCTGTTTTTT.

This rearrangement joins TRBV18 to TRBJ2-7; TRBD1 matches at 8 bases. The CDR3 extends over 18 amino acids. J was trimmed by 2 bases and V by 0 bases; bases with no gene match: 12. Germline assignment: CDR1 KGHSH and CDR2 LQKENI. CDR3 protein: CASSPPEEFTGGTYEQYF. In DNA form, the CDR3 reads TGTGCCAGCTCACCACCGGAAGAGTTTACAGGGGGAACCTACGAGCAGTACTTC.

The chain couples TRBV15 to TRBJ1-2; possible D gene TRBD1, 6 bases. The CDR3 extends over 14 amino acids. The V gene's germline CDR1 is LNHNV and CDR2 YYDKDF (reference sequence). V lost 1 base and J 6 bases, leaving 12 bases between the germline ends. Here the CDR3 DNA reads TGTGCCACCAGCAGAGTTAACAGGGTCGATGGCTACACCTTC. It encodes CATSRVNRVDGYTF.

This chain links TRBV6-6 with TRBJ2-7, with 11 bases that match TRBD1. The germline gives CDR1 MNHNY, CDR2 SVGAGI (reference sequence). Germline trimming cut 4 bases from V and 2 bases from J; bases unmatched to any gene: 1. This CDR3 contains 14 residues. For the CDR3, the DNA is TGTGCCAGCAGTTGGGGACAGGGGGCCTACGAGCAGTACTTC. Its translation is CASSWGQGAYEQYF.

The genes are TRBV28 and TRBJ2-3; D possibly corresponds to TRBD1 (6 bases). Trimming removed 2 bases at V and 1 base at J, with 10 bases between. CDR3 length: 15 residues. CDR1 is MDHEN and CDR2 is SYDVKM in the germline V gene. CDR3 DNA sequence: TGTGCCAGCAGTTTAGTAGGGGGACGCACAGATACGCAGTATTTT. It specifies CASSLVGGRTDTQYF.

The chain has TRBV28 and TRBJ1-5; 7 nucleotides align to TRBD1. The V segment lost 6 bases and the J segment 3 bases; nucleotides outside the gene matches: 8. There are 15 residues in the CDR3. Germline assignment: CDR1 MDHEN and CDR2 SYDVKM. The CDR3 spells CASRPTGVINQPQHF. CDR3 nucleotide sequence: TGTGCCAGCAGACCCACAGGGGTGATCAATCAGCCCCAGCATTTT.

This sequence joins TRBV10-3 and TRBJ1-5; TRBD1 matches at 8 bases. The CDR3 totals 13 residues. Germline V gene lookup returns CDR1 ENHRY and CDR2 SYGVKD. Trimming took 10 bases from V and 5 from J; bases not matched to a gene: 7. This chain's CDR3 is CATSGGADQPQHF. DNA of the CDR3: TGTGCCACCTCAGGGGGCGCGGATCAGCCCCAGCATTTT.

This sequence joins TRBV11-2 and TRBJ1-4, with 9 bases aligning to TRBD1. The CDR3 is made up of 17 amino acids. Germline V gene lookup returns CDR1 SGHAT and CDR2 FQNNGV. With 5 bases clipped from V and 7 bases from J, the junction kept 14 bases outside the gene matches. The CDR3 DNA sequence: TGTGCCAGCAGCCCCGGCGAGGGGACAGGGCTAGGTGAAAAACTGTTTTTT. Its translation is CASSPGEGTGLGEKLFF.

This sequence joins TRBV10-3 and TRBJ2-7, with D hard to call. Trimming left V 6 bases short and J 1 base short, with 19 bases between. There are 16 residues in the CDR3. CDR1 and CDR2 (germline): ENHRY, SYGVKD. CDR3 in amino acids: CAISNNPRHNSYEQYF. The CDR3 DNA reads TGTGCCATCAGCAACAACCCGAGACACAATTCCTACGAGCAGTACTTC.

The chain recombines TRBV27 with TRBJ1-2, with TRBD1 matching over 11 bases. Losses at the gene ends were 7 bases for V and 8 bases for J; bases not matched to a gene: 3. From germline, CDR1 is MNHEY and CDR2 SMNVEV (reference sequence). CDR3 length: 12 residues. The CDR3 DNA reads as TGTGCCAGCAAGGACAGGGGGCTCGGCTACACCTTC. This translates into CASKDRGLGYTF.

A remark on this clone: Other DNA sequences in this sample translate to the same CDR3. The chain recombines TRBV7-9 with TRBJ2-7; D remains ambiguous. The CDR3 is 13 amino acids. V was trimmed by 3 bases and J by 3 bases, leaving 9 bases between them. Germline CDR1 is SEHNR and CDR2 is FQNEAQ (reference sequence). In DNA form, the CDR3 reads TGTGCCAGCAGCTTGGAGCCGGGCTACGAGCAGTACTTC. Protein: CASSLEPGYEQYF. The full variable domain, with the rest looked up from reference TRBV7-9 and TRBJ2-7, is DTGVSQNPRHKITKRGQNVTFRCDPISEHNRLYWYRQTLGQGPEFLTYFQNEAQLEKSRLLSDRFSAERPKGSFSTLEIQRTEQGDSAMYLCASSLEPGYEQYFGPGTRLTVT.

The chain carries TRBV6-4 and TRBJ2-7; TRBD2 matches 13 bases. The J segment lost 6 bases and the V segment lost 4 bases, leaving 3 bases of the junction unmatched. Germline values: CDR1 MRHNA, CDR2 SNTAGT. There are 14 residues in the CDR3. The chain's CDR3 is CASSALAGGGEQYF. The CDR3 DNA reads as TGTGCCAGCAGTGCACTAGCGGGAGGGGGCGAGCAGTACTTC.